The clone carrying this TCR beta chain was found once. CDR3 length: 14 residues. V lost 10 bases to trimming and J lost 2 bases; unmatched junction nucleotides: 5. CDR1 is ENHRY, CDR2 SYGVKD, per germline. This sample is drawn from a study of OX40 agonist ivuxolimab in advanced cancers. The wider study: Ivuxolimab, an agonist antibody against OX40 (CD134), was given to patients. The study gave patients intravenous ivuxolimab at 0.01 to 10 mg/kg every 2 weeks.

Produced via immunoSEQ multiplex PCR; TCRdb's table is partial and in-frame only. The sample consists of roughly 86,000 clones, 80% to 95% of them appearing once. Here the sequenced sample was CD4+ or CD8+ T cells sorted from blood, taken in a trial of the OX40 agonist ivuxolimab. This sequence was found in an adult with an advanced solid tumor such as melanoma, head and neck, liver or kidney cancer. This chain connects TRBV10-3 to TRBJ2-3; 11 nucleotides agree with TRBD2. The CDR3 region is CATCSGRVTDTQYF. The DNA for the CDR3 is TGTGCCACCTGTAGCGGGAGGGTCACAGATACGCAGTATTTT.